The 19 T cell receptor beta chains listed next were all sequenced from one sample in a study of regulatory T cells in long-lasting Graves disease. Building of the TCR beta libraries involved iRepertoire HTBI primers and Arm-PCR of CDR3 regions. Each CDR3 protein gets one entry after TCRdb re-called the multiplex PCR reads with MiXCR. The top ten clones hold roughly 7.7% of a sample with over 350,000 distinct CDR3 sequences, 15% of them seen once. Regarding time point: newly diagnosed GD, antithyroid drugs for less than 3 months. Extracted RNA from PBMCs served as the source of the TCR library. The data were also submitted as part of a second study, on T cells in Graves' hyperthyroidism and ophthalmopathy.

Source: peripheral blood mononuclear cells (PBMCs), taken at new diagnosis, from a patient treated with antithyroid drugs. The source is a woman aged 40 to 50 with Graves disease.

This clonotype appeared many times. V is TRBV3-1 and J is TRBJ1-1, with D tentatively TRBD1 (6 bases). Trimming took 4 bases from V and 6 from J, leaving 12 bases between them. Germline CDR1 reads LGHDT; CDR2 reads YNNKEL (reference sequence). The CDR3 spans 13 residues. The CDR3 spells CASSPQGYPEAFF. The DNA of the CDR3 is TGTGCCAGCAGCCCACAGGGTTACCCTGAAGCTTTCTTT. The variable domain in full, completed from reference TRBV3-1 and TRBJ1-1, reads DTAVSQTPKYLVTQMGNDKSIKCEQNLGHDTMYWYKQDSKKFLKIMFSYNNKELIINETVPNRFSPKSPDKAHLNLHINSLELGDSAVYFCASSPQGYPEAFFGQGTRLTVV.

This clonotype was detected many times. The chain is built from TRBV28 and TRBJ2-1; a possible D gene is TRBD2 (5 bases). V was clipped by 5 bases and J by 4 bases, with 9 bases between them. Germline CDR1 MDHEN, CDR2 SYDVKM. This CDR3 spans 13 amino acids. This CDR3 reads CASSRGFYNEQFF. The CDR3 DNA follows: TGTGCCAGCAGTCGAGGGTTTTACAATGAGCAGTTCTTC.

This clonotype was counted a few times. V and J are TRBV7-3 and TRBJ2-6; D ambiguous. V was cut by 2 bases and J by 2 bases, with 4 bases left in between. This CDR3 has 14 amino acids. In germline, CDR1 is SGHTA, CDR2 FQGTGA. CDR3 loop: CASSLSPGANVLTF. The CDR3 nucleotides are TGTGCCAGCAGCTTATCTCCTGGGGCCAACGTCCTGACTTTC.

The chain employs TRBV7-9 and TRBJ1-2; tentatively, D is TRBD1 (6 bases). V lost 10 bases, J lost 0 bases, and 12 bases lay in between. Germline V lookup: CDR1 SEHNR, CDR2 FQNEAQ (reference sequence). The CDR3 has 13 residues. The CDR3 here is CAKGQRPNYGYTF. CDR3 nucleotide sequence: TGTGCCAAAGGACAGCGGCCTAACTATGGCTACACCTTC.

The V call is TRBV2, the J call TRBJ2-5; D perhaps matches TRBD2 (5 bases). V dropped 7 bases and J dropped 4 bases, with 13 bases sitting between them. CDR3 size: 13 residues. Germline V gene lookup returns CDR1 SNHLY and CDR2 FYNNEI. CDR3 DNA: TGTGCCAGCACGCCGGGATCAGGAGAGACCCAGTACTTC. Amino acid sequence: CASTPGSGETQYF.

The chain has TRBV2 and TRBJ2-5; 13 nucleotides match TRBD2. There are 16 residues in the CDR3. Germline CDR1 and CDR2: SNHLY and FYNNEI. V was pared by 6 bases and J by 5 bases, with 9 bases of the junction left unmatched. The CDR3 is CASSGLAGVRGETQYF. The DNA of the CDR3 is TGTGCCAGCAGCGGACTAGCGGGAGTGAGGGGCGAGACCCAGTACTTC.

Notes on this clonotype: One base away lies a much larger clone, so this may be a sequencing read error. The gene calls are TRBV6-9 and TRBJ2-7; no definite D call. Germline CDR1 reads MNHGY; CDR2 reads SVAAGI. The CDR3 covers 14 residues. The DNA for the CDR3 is TGTGCCAGCAGTTACAGCACAGACCGCTACGGGCAGTACTTC. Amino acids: CASSYSTDRYGQYF.

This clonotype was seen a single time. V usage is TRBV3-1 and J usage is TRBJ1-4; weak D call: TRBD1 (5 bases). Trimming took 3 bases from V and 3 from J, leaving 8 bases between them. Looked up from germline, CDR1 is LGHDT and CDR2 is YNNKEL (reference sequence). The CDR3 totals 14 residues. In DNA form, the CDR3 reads TGTGCCAGCAGCCAGACAGCGGCTAATGAAAAACTGTTTTTT. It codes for CASSQTAANEKLFF.

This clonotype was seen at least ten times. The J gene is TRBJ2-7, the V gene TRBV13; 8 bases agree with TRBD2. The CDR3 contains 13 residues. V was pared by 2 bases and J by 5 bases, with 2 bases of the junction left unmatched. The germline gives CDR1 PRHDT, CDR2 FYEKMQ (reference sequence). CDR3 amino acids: CASSLRAGDEQYF. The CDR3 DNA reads TGTGCCAGCAGCTTAAGAGCGGGGGACGAGCAGTACTTC.

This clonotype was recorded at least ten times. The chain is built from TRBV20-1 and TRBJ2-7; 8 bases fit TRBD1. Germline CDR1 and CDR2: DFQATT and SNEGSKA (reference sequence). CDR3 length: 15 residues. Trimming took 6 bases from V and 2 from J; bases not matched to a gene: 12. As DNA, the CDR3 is TGCAGTGCCCCTGGACAGGGTGAGAGGGCCTACGAGCAGTACTTC. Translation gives CSAPGQGERAYEQYF.

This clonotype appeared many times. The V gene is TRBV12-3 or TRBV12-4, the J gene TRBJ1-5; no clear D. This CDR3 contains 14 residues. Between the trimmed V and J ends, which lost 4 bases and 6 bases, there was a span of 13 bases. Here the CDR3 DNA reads TGTGCCAGCAGTTCGGGGTTTCTCGGTCAGCCCCAGCATTTT. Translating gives CASSSGFLGQPQHF.

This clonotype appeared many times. Written as DNA, the CDR3 is TGTGCCAGCAGTGCCCGACCCGGGACCACAAGATTGTCGAACAATGAGCAGTTCTTC. Its translation is CASSARPGTTRLSNNEQFF. V gene TRBV28 combines with J gene TRBJ2-1; tentatively, D is TRBD1 or TRBD2 (5 bases each). V lost 5 bases to trimming and J lost 5 bases, with 28 bases between them. The CDR3 extends over 19 amino acids. Germline lookup yields CDR1 MDHEN and CDR2 SYDVKM.

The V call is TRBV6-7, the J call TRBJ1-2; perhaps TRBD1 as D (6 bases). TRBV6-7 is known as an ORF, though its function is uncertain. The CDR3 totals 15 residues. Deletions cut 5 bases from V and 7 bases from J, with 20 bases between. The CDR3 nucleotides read TGTGCCAGCAGTCCACCGGGGGGCGCGGGGGCTGGCTACACCTTC. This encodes CASSPPGGAGAGYTF.

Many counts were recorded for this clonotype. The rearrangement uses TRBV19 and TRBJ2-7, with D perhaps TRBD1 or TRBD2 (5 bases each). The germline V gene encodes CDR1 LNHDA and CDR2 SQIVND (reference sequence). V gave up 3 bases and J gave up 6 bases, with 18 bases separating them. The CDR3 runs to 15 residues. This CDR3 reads CASSIGRGAPLEQYF. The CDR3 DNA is TGTGCCAGTAGTATCGGTAGGGGAGCACCCCTCGAGCAGTACTTC.

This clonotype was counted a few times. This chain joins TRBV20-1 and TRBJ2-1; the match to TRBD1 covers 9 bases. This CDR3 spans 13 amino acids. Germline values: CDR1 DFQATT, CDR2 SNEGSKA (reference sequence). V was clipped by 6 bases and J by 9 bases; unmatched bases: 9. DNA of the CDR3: TGCAGTGCCCAGCCGGGACAGGGAGTTGAGCAGTTCTTC. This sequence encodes CSAQPGQGVEQFF.

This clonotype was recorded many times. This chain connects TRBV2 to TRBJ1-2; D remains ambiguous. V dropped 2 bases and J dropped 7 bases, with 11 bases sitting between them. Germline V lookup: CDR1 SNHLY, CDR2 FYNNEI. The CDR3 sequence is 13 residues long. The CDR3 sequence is CASSETHGVGYTF. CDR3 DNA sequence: TGTGCCAGCAGTGAAACCCACGGGGTTGGCTACACCTTC.

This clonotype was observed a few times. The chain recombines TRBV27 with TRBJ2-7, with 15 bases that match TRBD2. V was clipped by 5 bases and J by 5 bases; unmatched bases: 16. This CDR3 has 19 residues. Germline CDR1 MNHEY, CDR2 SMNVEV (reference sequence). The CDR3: CASSPTGLAGGQGVHEQYF. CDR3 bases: TGTGCCAGCAGTCCAACCGGACTAGCGGGAGGGCAGGGTGTTCACGAGCAGTACTTC.

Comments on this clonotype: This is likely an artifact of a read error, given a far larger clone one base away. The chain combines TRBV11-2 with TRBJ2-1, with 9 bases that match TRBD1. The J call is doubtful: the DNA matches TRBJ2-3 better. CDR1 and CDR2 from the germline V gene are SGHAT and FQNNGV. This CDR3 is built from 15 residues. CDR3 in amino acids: CATRGGTGWTDTQYF. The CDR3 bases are TGTGCCACCAGAGGCGGGACAGGGTGGACAGATACGCAGTATTTT.

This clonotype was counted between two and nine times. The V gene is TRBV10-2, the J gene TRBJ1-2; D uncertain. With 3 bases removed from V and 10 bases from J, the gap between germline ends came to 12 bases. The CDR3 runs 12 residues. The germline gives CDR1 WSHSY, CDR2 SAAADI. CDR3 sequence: CASSEGNPFYTF. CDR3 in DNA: TGCGCCAGCAGTGAAGGCAACCCCTTCTACACCTTC.